The sequence of this TCR beta chain was determined in a study of OX40 agonist ivuxolimab in advanced cancers. Autoimmune disease history or systemic immunosuppression meant exclusion. Between the trimmed V and J ends, which lost 0 bases and 0 bases, there was a span of 6 bases. The CDR3 is made up of 15 amino acids. CDR1 SGHDN and CDR2 FVKESK come from the germline V gene. Some clones are missing from TCRdb's copy, which holds only in-frame ones; the method was immunoSEQ multiplex PCR. The sample includes 66,000 or so clones, around 92% of them seen just once. Only one count was recorded for this clone.

The sequenced sample was CD4+ or CD8+ T cells sorted from blood, obtained in a trial of the OX40 agonist ivuxolimab. The gene calls are TRBV14 and TRBJ1-5; D remains unclear. This clonotype was sampled from an adult with an advanced solid tumor such as melanoma, head and neck, liver or kidney cancer. The DNA of the CDR3 is TGTGCCAGCAGCCAAGATGCGGATAGCAATCAGCCCCAGCATTTT. The encoded protein is CASSQDADSNQPQHF.